A selection of T cell receptor beta chains follows, all from one sample in a study of PD-1 blockade in classical Hodgkin lymphoma. TCRdb keeps only in-frame clones here, not all; method: immunoSEQ multiplex PCR. This table has roughly 50,000 clones, 85% to 90% appearing once. This sample comprised peripheral blood mononuclear cells (PBMCs), obtained before the fourth cycle of nivolumab. The receptors stem from a human donor with classical Hodgkin lymphoma. Both conserved end residues are part of each CDR3. Each record gives: V gene, J gene, clone size, D gene, CDR3 DNA, CDR3 protein. A D gene is named only where the DNA matches it firmly. Some rows have no size entry. The others give once, few or many, or a class for an expanded clone.

TRBV18	TRBJ2-1	.	.	TGTGCCAGCTCACGCGCAGGGCTGGAATACAATGAGCAGTTCTTC	CASSRAGLEYNEQFF
TRBV6-1	TRBJ2-7	.	TRBD1	TGTGCCAGCGGACAGGACACTCACTACGAGCAGTACTTC	CASGQDTHYEQYF
TRBV7-9	TRBJ2-1	.	.	TGTGCCAGCAGCTTAGTTCTAGCCTACAATGAGCAGTTCTTC	CASSLVLAYNEQFF
TRBV19	TRBJ2-5	.	.	TGTGCCAGTAGTCTTAACACAGGATGGCAAGAGACCCAGTACTTC	CASSLNTGWQETQYF
TRBV5-6	TRBJ2-3	.	.	TGTGCCAGCAGCTGGGGCCCCGACCCCACAGATACGCAGTATTTT	CASSWGPDPTDTQYF
TRBV25-1	TRBJ1-4	once	TRBD1	TGTGCCAGCAGTGAGCCCGACAGGGGTGAATCTGAAAAACTGTTTTTT	CASSEPDRGESEKLFF
TRBV27	TRBJ2-1	.	.	TGTGCCAGCAGTTTTTGGAGTGAACCCTACAATGAGCAGTTCTTC	CASSFWSEPYNEQFF
TRBV4-1	TRBJ2-5	.	TRBD1	TGCGCCAGCAGCCGCGGACAGGGAGTATACCAAGAGACCCAGTACTTC	CASSRGQGVYQETQYF
TRBV5-6	TRBJ2-7	.	.	TGTGCCAGCAGCGATATCCGGCAGGGGACCTACGAGCAGTACTTC	CASSDIRQGTYEQYF
TRBV6-1	TRBJ1-5	.	.	TGTGCCAGCAGTACCCCAGGGGCCAAAGGGCATTTT	CASSTPGAKGHF
TRBV6-1	TRBJ2-3	.	.	TGTGCCAGTAGAACTAGCCAAAGAAGCACAGATACGCAGTATTTT	CASRTSQRSTDTQYF
TRBV7-9	TRBJ1-4	.	.	TGTGCCAGCAGCCACAGGACAACTAATGAAAAACTGTTTTTT	CASSHRTTNEKLFF
TRBV7-3	TRBJ2-7	.	TRBD1	TGTGCCAGCAGCTTGCGGATCGGACAGGGCCACGAGCAGTACTTC	CASSLRIGQGHEQYF
TRBV5-1	TRBJ1-1	.	.	TGCGCCAGCAGCTTGGAATACAAACTGAACACTGAAGCTTTCTTT	CASSLEYKLNTEAFF
TRBV5-4	TRBJ2-7	.	TRBD2	TGTGCCAGCAGCTTGGTATTGTCAGCGGGGGGCGAGCAGTACTTC	CASSLVLSAGGEQYF
TRBV5-4	TRBJ2-3	.	.	TGTGCCAGCAGAAAGGAATTAGATACGCAGTATTTT	CASRKELDTQYF
TRBV9	TRBJ2-6	.	.	TGTGCCAGCAGCGTAGACAGGGCTGGGGCCAACGTCCTGACTTTC	CASSVDRAGANVLTF
TRBV5-8	TRBJ2-1	.	.	TGTGCCAGCAGCGCAACAGGGAGATCCTACAATGAGCAGTTCTTC	CASSATGRSYNEQFF
TRBV4-2	TRBJ1-1	.	.	TGTGCCAGCAGCCCGGGGAACACTGAAGCTTTCTTT	CASSPGNTEAFF
TRBV28	TRBJ1-3	.	.	TGTGCCAGCAGTTTCCGGGCAGGGGCCACCCGAAACACCATATATTTT	CASSFRAGATRNTIYF
TRBV30	TRBJ1-1	.	.	TGTGCCTGGAGTAGGGCGAAAGGGATGAACACTGAAGCTTTCTTT	CAWSRAKGMNTEAFF
TRBV27	TRBJ2-1	.	.	TGTGCCAGCAGTTTAAGGGACTGGGAGGTCAATGAGCAGTTCTTC	CASSLRDWEVNEQFF
TRBV6-5	TRBJ2-7	.	.	TGTGCCAGCTCGGACTCCTACGAGCAGTACTTC	CASSDSYEQYF
TRBV19	TRBJ2-3	once	TRBD2	TGTGCCACCAGCACTAGCGGAAGCACAGATACGCAGTATTTT	CATSTSGSTDTQYF
TRBV15	TRBJ2-7	.	.	TGTGCCACCAGCCGAGAGAACCCCCCCTACGAGCAGTACTTC	CATSRENPPYEQYF
TRBV27	TRBJ1-2	once	.	TGTGCCAGCAGTTTGTCCCGGGACTATGGCTACACCTTC	CASSLSRDYGYTF
TRBV21-1	TRBJ2-7	.	.	TGTGCCAGCAGCCGAGACAGGGGGCGCGAGCAGTACTTC	CASSRDRGREQYF
TRBV11-3	TRBJ2-3	.	TRBD1	TGTGCCAGCAGCTGGACCGTGACAGGGACAGATACGCAGTATTTT	CASSWTVTGTDTQYF
TRBV27	TRBJ1-5	.	.	TGTGCCAGCAGACCCGGGCTCGGTTTCAATCAGCCCCAGCATTTT	CASRPGLGFNQPQHF
TRBV28	TRBJ2-7	.	TRBD1	TGTGCCAGCAGACCGACAGGGGGGAGCTACGAGCAGTACTTC	CASRPTGGSYEQYF
TRBV11-2	TRBJ2-3	.	TRBD1	TGTGCCAGCAGCTTAGCGACGGCGGGACAGGGCACAGATACGCAGTATTTT	CASSLATAGQGTDTQYF
TRBV12-5	TRBJ2-5	.	TRBD1	TGTGCTAGTGGTTTGGTACAGAAGGGATCCGCGGACAGGGATAGACAAGAGACCCAGTACTTC	CASGLVQKGSADRDRQETQYF
TRBV18	TRBJ2-7	.	.	TGTGCCAGCTCACAACGGGGGTCCGAGGCCGAGCAGTACTTC	CASSQRGSEAEQYF
TRBV4-2	TRBJ2-7	.	.	TGTGCCAGCAGCCATGAGAGGAGGCGGGGTAGCTCCTACGAGCAGTACTTC	CASSHERRRGSSYEQYF
TRBV6-4	TRBJ2-1	few	TRBD2	TGTGCCAGCAGTTTACTAGCGGGGAGGGCGGATGAGCAGTTCTTC	CASSLLAGRADEQFF
TRBV30	TRBJ1-1	.	TRBD1	TGTGCCTGGAGGGATTCAGGGGGGGCAACTGAAGCTTTCTTT	CAWRDSGGATEAFF
TRBV5-1	TRBJ1-4	.	.	TGCGCCAGCAGCTTGGCAACTAATGAAAAACTGTTTTTT	CASSLATNEKLFF
TRBV19	TRBJ1-5	.	TRBD1	TGTGCCAGTAGTGTTGACAGGGGGAGCAATCAGCCCCAGCATTTT	CASSVDRGSNQPQHF
TRBV28	TRBJ1-5	.	.	TGTGCCAGCAGTTTGGGAGACGCGAAAGCAGTTAGCAATCAGCCCCAGCATTTT	CASSLGDAKAVSNQPQHF
TRBV28	TRBJ2-5	.	.	TGTGCCAGCAGCACCGGCGGGGAGACCCAGTACTTC	CASSTGGETQYF
TRBV19	TRBJ2-3	.	TRBD1	TGTGCCAGTAGTTCCCCCCCGGGACAGAGATTTTACTCAGATACGCAGTATTTT	CASSSPPGQRFYSDTQYF
TRBV5-1	TRBJ1-1	.	TRBD1	TGCGCCAGCAGTGGATCCGGGACAGGGACTGAAGCTTTCTTT	CASSGSGTGTEAFF
TRBV5-1	TRBJ2-7	.	.	TGCGCCAGCAGCTTGGGACGGGAGCAGTACTTC	CASSLGREQYF
TRBV10-2	TRBJ2-7	few	.	TGCGCCAGCAGTGAGTCGGCCAGGACCTACGAGCAGTACTTC	CASSESARTYEQYF
TRBV6-5	TRBJ1-2	.	.	TGTGCCAGCAGTTATGGGGCAGGGAAGAACTATGGCTACACCTTC	CASSYGAGKNYGYTF
TRBV6-6	TRBJ2-7	.	TRBD1	TGTGCCAGCAGCCCGGACAGGGATGGCCACGAGCAGTACTTC	CASSPDRDGHEQYF
TRBV5-4	TRBJ2-5	.	.	TGTGCCAGCAGCTTGAACGGGGGTAAAGAGACCCAGTACTTC	CASSLNGGKETQYF
TRBV10-3	TRBJ2-7	.	TRBD2	TGTGCCATCAGGGCGGCTAGCGGCCCCTACGAGCAGTACTTC	CAIRAASGPYEQYF
TRBV5-4	TRBJ2-1	.	.	TGTGCCAGCAGCTTAACTAGGCATTCATACAATGAGCAGTTCTTC	CASSLTRHSYNEQFF
TRBV11-3	TRBJ2-1	.	TRBD2	TGTGCCAGCAGCTTAGAACTAGCGGGAGACAATGAGCAGTTCTTC	CASSLELAGDNEQFF
TRBV4-1	TRBJ2-7	.	.	TGCGCCAGCAGCCAGGTTGACAGTGCCTACGAGCAGTACTTC	CASSQVDSAYEQYF
TRBV20-1	TRBJ2-7	.	.	TGCAGTGCTAGAAAGGGCGACGAGCAGTACTTC	CSARKGDEQYF
TRBV6-5	TRBJ1-4	.	.	TGTGCCAGCAGTTACCAGTCCGGGTGGGTTGAAAAACTGTTTTTT	CASSYQSGWVEKLFF
TRBV27	TRBJ1-2	.	.	TGTGCCAGCAGTTTAGTACAGGGCAACTATGGCTACACCTTC	CASSLVQGNYGYTF
TRBV7-3	TRBJ2-5	.	TRBD1	TGTGCCAGCAGCACAGGGGCGAGCAGGGAGACCCAGTACTTC	CASSTGASRETQYF